Listed here are 5 T cell receptor beta chains from one sample, sequenced in a study of CD8+ T cells in alopecia areata. Following RNA extraction, reverse transcription yielded cDNA that acted as the sequencing template. Measured with immunoSEQ multiplex PCR; TCRdb has only the in-frame clones, and not every one. The data hold just over 150,000 clones, with 40% to 60% observed a single time. The sample consisted of CD8+ T cells sorted from blood, taken at week 0. These receptors all come from a human donor with alopecia areata.

V usage is TRBV7-8 and J usage is TRBJ2-5; D is undetermined. V lost 1 base, J lost 3 bases, and 9 bases lay in between. The CDR3 loop spans 14 amino acids. Germline V lookup: CDR1 SGHVS, CDR2 FQNEAQ. The CDR3 DNA is TGTGCCAGCAGCTTAGATCCTCTGGAAGAGACCCAGTACTTC. Amino acid sequence: CASSLDPLEETQYF.

In this sample, this clone turned up a few times. The chain has TRBV9 and TRBJ1-1; maybe TRBD1 (6 bases). Trimming removed 5 bases from V and 8 bases from J, with 13 bases in between. Germline CDR1 is SGDLS and CDR2 is YYNGEE. The CDR3 is 12 residues long. The CDR3 spells CASSTGSLEAFF. The CDR3 DNA sequence: TGTGCCAGCAGTACAGGGTCCTTGGAAGCTTTCTTT. Combining the CDR3 with reference TRBV9 and TRBJ1-1 gives the whole variable domain DSGVTQTPKHLITATGQRVTLRCSPRSGDLSVYWYQQSLDQGLQFLIQYYNGEERAKGNILERFSAQQFPDLHSELNLSSLELGDSALYFCASSTGSLEAFFGQGTRLTVV.

V usage is TRBV30 and J usage is TRBJ2-2; D is unclear. This CDR3 contains 15 residues. Trimming took off 3 bases at V and 0 bases at J, with 11 bases between the two ends. The germline CDR1 and CDR2 sequences are GTSNPN and SVGIG (reference sequence). The CDR3 spells CAWRHGPPNTGELFF. The CDR3, as DNA: TGTGCCTGGAGGCATGGCCCACCGAACACCGGGGAGCTGTTTTTT.

The rearrangement links TRBV30 to TRBJ2-3, with D perhaps TRBD2 (5 bases). Germline assignment: CDR1 GTSNPN and CDR2 SVGIG (reference sequence). V was trimmed by 3 bases and J by 1 base, leaving 11 bases between them. The CDR3 totals 14 residues. CDR3 sequence: CAWSQAGGTDTQYF. CDR3 coding DNA: TGTGCCTGGAGCCAGGCCGGGGGCACAGATACGCAGTATTTT. Using reference TRBV30 and TRBJ2-3 for the parts outside the CDR3, the full variable domain is SQTIHQWPATLVQPVGSPLSLECTVEGTSNPNLYWYRQAAGRGLQLLFYSVGIGQISSEVPQNLSASRPQDRQFILSSKKLLLSDSGFYLCAWSQAGGTDTQYFGPGTRLTVL.

The chain links TRBV2 to TRBJ2-3; D perhaps matches TRBD1 (6 bases). Germline-derived CDR1 and CDR2 are SNHLY and FYNNEI. The V end lost 3 bases, the J end lost 0 bases, and 16 bases lay between the germline ends. The CDR3 contains 17 residues. The DNA for the CDR3 is TGTGCCAGCAGTGACGAGGGGGAACAATTAAGCACAGATACGCAGTATTTT. This translates into CASSDEGEQLSTDTQYF.